Listed below are T cell receptor beta chains from one sample, sequenced in a study of blood T cell repertoires in COVID-19. Some clones are missing from TCRdb's copy, which holds only in-frame ones; the method was immunoSEQ multiplex PCR. Among under 150,000 clones listed, roughly 80% were seen once. Sequenced material: peripheral blood. The receptors stem from a woman in her thirties or forties with acute or convalescent COVID-19. Both conserved end residues are part of each CDR3. A D gene is named only where the DNA matches it firmly. The size entry is marked missing in some rows and otherwise reads once, few, many or a size class.

CDR3 DNA	CDR3 protein	clone size	D gene	V gene	J gene
TGTGCCAGCAGCTTAGGAGGGACAGGGGGCACTGAAGCTTTCTTT	CASSLGGTGGTEAFF	NA	TRBD1	TRBV7-2	TRBJ1-1
TGTGCCAGCAGTCAATCCCAGGTCTCTGGAAACACCATATATTTT	CASSQSQVSGNTIYF	NA	NA	TRBV6-2/TRBV6-3	TRBJ1-3
TGCGCCAGCAGGCCGGGGGACGGGAACACTGAAGCTTTCTTT	CASRPGDGNTEAFF	NA	NA	TRBV10-1	TRBJ1-1
TGTGCCAGTAGTATAGGGCAGATCTCTGGAAACACCATATATTTT	CASSIGQISGNTIYF	NA	NA	TRBV19	TRBJ1-3
TGTGCCACCAGCGGGGAGGGGGGTTACGAGCAGTACTTC	CATSGEGGYEQYF	NA	NA	TRBV15	TRBJ2-7
TGTGCCAGCAGTTCCTGGAGGGAGAGTTCACCCCTCCACTTT	CASSSWRESSPLHF	NA	NA	TRBV28	TRBJ1-6
TGTGCCAGCAGCCCGCACCAGGATACTGACTATGGCTACACCTTC	CASSPHQDTDYGYTF	NA	NA	TRBV6-2/TRBV6-3	TRBJ1-2
TGTGCCTGGGGAGGGGGGGCGGACACTGAAGCTTTCTTT	CAWGGGADTEAFF	NA	NA	TRBV5-4	TRBJ1-1
TGTGCCAGCAGCCTGCCCGGGACAGGACGGGAGTTCTTC	CASSLPGTGREFF	NA	TRBD1	TRBV5-6	TRBJ2-1
TGCGCCAGCAGCAGGGGGACGGCGGAGTCCTACAATGAGCAGTTCTTC	CASSRGTAESYNEQFF	NA	NA	TRBV5-1	TRBJ2-1
TGTGCCAGCAGCCGAGGGTCTAGCGGGGACTACGAGCAGTACTTC	CASSRGSSGDYEQYF	NA	TRBD2	TRBV3-1/TRBV3-2	TRBJ2-7
TGTGCCAGCAGTTTATACCAGGGGGCGGGTAAGACTGAAGCTTTCTTT	CASSLYQGAGKTEAFF	NA	TRBD1	TRBV27	TRBJ1-1
TGTGCCCGCAGTGAAGGGGGGACAGGGGGGATGGATGGCTACACCTTC	CARSEGGTGGMDGYTF	NA	TRBD1	TRBV2	TRBJ1-2
TGTGCCAGCTCGGACAGGGGCGGGACTGAAGCTTTCTTT	CASSDRGGTEAFF	NA	TRBD1	TRBV19	TRBJ1-1
TGTGCCAGCAGTTACCCCGGGACAGCGAACTATGGCTACACCTTC	CASSYPGTANYGYTF	NA	TRBD1	TRBV6-2/TRBV6-3	TRBJ1-2
TGTGCCAGCAGCTTAACAAATGATGCAGGGCTAAGAAGCACAGATACGCAGTATTTT	CASSLTNDAGLRSTDTQYF	NA	NA	TRBV7-9	TRBJ2-3
TGTGCCACCAGCAGAGATTCGGGGACCTTAGCGGGTCTTCCCTACGAGCAGTACTTC	CATSRDSGTLAGLPYEQYF	NA	TRBD2	TRBV15	TRBJ2-7
TGTGCCAGCAGTTATGAGGGAGGTTCACCCCTCCACTTT	CASSYEGGSPLHF	NA	NA	TRBV6-2/TRBV6-3	TRBJ1-6
TGTGCCAGTAGTAGCCGACAGGGTAATTCACCCCTCCACTTT	CASSSRQGNSPLHF	few	TRBD1	TRBV19	TRBJ1-6
TGTGCCAGCAGAAACCTAGACAACTATGGCTACACCTTC	CASRNLDNYGYTF	NA	NA	TRBV6-5	TRBJ1-2
TGTGCTAGTGGTTTGGTACAGAGTGGTGCCCAGTACTTC	CASGLVQSGAQYF	NA	NA	TRBV12-5	TRBJ2-5
TGTGCCAGCAGCTTAAGAGGGTCCTTGAACACCGGGGAGCTGTTTTTT	CASSLRGSLNTGELFF	NA	NA	TRBV7-9	TRBJ2-2
TGTGCCAGCAGTAGGGGAATTGAAGCTTTCTTT	CASSRGIEAFF	NA	NA	TRBV25-1	TRBJ1-1